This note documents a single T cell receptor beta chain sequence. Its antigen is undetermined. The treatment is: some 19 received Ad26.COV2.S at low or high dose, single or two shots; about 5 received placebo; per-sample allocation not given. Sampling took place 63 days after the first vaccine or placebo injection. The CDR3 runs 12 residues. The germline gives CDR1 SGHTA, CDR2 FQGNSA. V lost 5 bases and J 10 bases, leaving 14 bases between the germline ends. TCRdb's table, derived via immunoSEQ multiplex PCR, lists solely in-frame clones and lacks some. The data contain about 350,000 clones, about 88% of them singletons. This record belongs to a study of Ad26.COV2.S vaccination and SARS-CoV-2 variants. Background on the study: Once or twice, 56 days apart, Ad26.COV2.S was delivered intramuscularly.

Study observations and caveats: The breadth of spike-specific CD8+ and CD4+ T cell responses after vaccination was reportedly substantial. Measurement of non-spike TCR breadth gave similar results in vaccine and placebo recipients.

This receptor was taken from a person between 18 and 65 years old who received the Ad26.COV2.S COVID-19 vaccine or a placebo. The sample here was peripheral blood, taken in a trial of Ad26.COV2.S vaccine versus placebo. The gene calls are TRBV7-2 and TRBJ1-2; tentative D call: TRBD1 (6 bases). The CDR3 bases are TGTGCCAGCAGCAAGACAGGCTCTGACTACACCTTC. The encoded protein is CASSKTGSDYTF.